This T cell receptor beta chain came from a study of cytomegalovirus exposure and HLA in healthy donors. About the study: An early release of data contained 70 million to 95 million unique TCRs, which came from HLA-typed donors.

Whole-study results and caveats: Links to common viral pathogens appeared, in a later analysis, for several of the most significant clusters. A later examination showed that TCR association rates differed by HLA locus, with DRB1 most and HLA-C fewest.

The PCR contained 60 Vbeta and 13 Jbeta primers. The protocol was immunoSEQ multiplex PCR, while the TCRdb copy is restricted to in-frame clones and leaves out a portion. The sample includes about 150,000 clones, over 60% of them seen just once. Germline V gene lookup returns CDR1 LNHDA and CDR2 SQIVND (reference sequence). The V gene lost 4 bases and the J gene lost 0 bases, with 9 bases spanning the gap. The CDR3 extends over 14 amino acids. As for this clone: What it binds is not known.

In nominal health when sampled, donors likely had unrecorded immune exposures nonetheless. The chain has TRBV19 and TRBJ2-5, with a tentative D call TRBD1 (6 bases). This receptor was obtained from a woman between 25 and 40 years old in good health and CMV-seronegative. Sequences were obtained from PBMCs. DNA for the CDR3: TGTGCCAGTAGTACTGGACAGAACCAAGAGACCCAGTACTTC. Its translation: CASSTGQNQETQYF.